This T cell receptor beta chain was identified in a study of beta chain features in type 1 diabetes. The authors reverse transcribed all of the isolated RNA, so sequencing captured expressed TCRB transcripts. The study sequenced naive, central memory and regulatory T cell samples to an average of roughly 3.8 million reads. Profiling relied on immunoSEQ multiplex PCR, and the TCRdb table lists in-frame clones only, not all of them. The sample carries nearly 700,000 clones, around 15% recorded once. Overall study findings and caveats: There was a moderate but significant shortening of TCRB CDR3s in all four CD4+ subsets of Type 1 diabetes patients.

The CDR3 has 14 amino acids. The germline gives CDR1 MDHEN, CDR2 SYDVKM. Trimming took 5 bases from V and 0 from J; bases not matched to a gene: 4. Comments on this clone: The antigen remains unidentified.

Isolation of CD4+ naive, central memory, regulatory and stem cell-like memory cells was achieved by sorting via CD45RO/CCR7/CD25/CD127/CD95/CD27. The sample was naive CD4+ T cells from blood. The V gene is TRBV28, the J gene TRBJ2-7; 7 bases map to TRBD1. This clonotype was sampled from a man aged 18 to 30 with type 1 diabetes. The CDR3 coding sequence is TGTGCCAGCAGTGGGACAGCCGGCTCCTACGAGCAGTACTTC. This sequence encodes CASSGTAGSYEQYF.